This T cell receptor (beta chain) was recovered during a study of Graves' ophthalmopathy and Graves' hyperthyroidism. Study-level information: Before any treatment was given, at initial diagnosis, peripheral blood was collected. Notes on the study in general: A model built from 13 signatures distinguished ophthalmopathy from stable hyperthyroidism with 87.88% sensitivity and approximately 81% specificity.

As to this clonotype: What it binds is not known.

The V end was cut by 10 bases, the J end by 0 bases, with 13 bases between. The CDR3 spans 14 residues. In germline, CDR1 is LGHNA, CDR2 YNFKEQ. The sequenced template was RNA, covering the TCR beta CDR3 region. HTBI-primed first-round RT-PCR preceded second-round multiplex PCR. TCRdb processed the multiplex PCR reads anew with MiXCR; each CDR3 protein has one entry. The sample lists hundreds of thousands of distinct CDR3 sequences; approximately 39% were seen once. Excluded: other autoimmune disease, uncontrolled infection, pregnancy or lactation. Sequencing was carried out using peripheral blood. The rearrangement uses TRBV4-2 and TRBJ1-3, with a weak D call TRBD1 (6 bases). This clonotype was obtained from an adult man with Graves' ophthalmopathy. In DNA form, the CDR3 reads TGTGCCACCGGGGGCTCCCACTCTGGAAACACCATATATTTT. Residues: CATGGSHSGNTIYF.